This is a list of T cell receptor beta chains from one sample in a study of shared clonotypes between healthy human individuals. Sequencing used immunoSEQ multiplex PCR; TCRdb keeps in-frame clones, though not all of them. The repertoire includes 2,500,000 or so clones, roughly 90% of them detected once, and about 0.41% sits in the top ten. Sequencing was performed on naive CD4+ T cells from PBMCs. These receptors came from a man between 18 and 29 years old in good health. Some clones in this sample may be carry-over from other donors' samples. CDR3s include the opening cysteine and the closing phenylalanine or tryptophan. D genes are given only for firm matches. Size is stated for part of the rows, as once, few or many counts, or as a class when the clone is expanded.

D | J | size | V | DNA | CDR3
- | TRBJ1-2 | - | TRBV23-1 | TGCGCCAGGCGGTCTTCTTATGGCTACACCTTC | CARRSSYGYTF
- | TRBJ1-2 | - | TRBV6-4 | TGTGCCAGCAGTGAGACAGCGGATAACTATGGCTACACCTTC | CASSETADNYGYTF
- | TRBJ2-1 | - | TRBV11-3 | TGTGCCAGCAGCTCGCAGACTCTCGGCCACAATGAGCAGTTCTTC | CASSSQTLGHNEQFF
TRBD1 | TRBJ2-7 | - | TRBV7-9 | TGTGCCAGCAGCTTACAGGGACAGGCATCCTACGAGCAGTACTTC | CASSLQGQASYEQYF
TRBD2 | TRBJ2-7 | - | TRBV10-1 | TGCGCCAGCAGTGATGTAGCGGGAGCCACCTACGAGCAGTACTTC | CASSDVAGATYEQYF
- | TRBJ1-3 | - | TRBV5-1 | TGCGCCAGCAGCTTGGCCGGGTTAAGGACGGGGAGCTCTGGAAACACCATATATTTT | CASSLAGLRTGSSGNTIYF
- | TRBJ1-3 | - | TRBV5-1 | TGCGCCAGCAGCTTGGGACAGGCCCTCCTCTCTGGAAACACCATATATTTT | CASSLGQALLSGNTIYF
- | TRBJ2-3 | - | TRBV5-6 | TGTGCCAGCAGTTCCGGCCTGGACTCTCACCACACAGATACGCAGTATTTT | CASSSGLDSHHTDTQYF
- | TRBJ2-7 | - | TRBV7-2 | TGTGCCAGCAGCTTATCGCAGGGGCCGTCCTACGAGCAGTACTTC | CASSLSQGPSYEQYF
TRBD1 | TRBJ2-7 | - | TRBV7-9 | TGTGCCAGCAGCTTAGCACAGGGGGTTGGCCACGAGCAGTACTTC | CASSLAQGVGHEQYF
- | TRBJ1-1 | once | TRBV19 | TGTGCCAGTAGTATCGAGACACCCCTGCCGAACACTGAAGCTTTCTTT | CASSIETPLPNTEAFF
- | TRBJ1-6 | - | TRBV28 | TGTGCCAGCAGGCCCTCTGGTGGGTGGAATTCACCCCTCCACTTT | CASRPSGGWNSPLHF
- | TRBJ1-4 | - | TRBV9 | TGTGCCAGCAGCCCCCCGGCAGGGGTGGAGGAAAAACTGTTTTTT | CASSPPAGVEEKLFF
- | TRBJ1-2 | - | TRBV6-5 | TGTGCCAGCAGTTACTCGTCAGAATACAACTATGGCTACACCTTC | CASSYSSEYNYGYTF
- | TRBJ1-4 | - | TRBV9 | TGTGCCAGCAGCTCCGACGGGGAAGGAAATGAAAAACTGTTTTTT | CASSSDGEGNEKLFF
TRBD1 | TRBJ1-1 | - | TRBV5-1 | TGCGCCAGCAGCTTGGGAGGACAGGCCTCTATGAACACTGAAGCTTTCTTT | CASSLGGQASMNTEAFF
TRBD1 | TRBJ2-2 | - | TRBV29-1 | TGCAGCGTTGGTTTGGGACAGGGGGGCACCGGGGAGCTGTTTTTT | CSVGLGQGGTGELFF
- | TRBJ2-3 | - | TRBV28 | TGTGCCAGCAGTTTGTTGGGTAGCACAGATACGCAGTATTTT | CASSLLGSTDTQYF
- | TRBJ1-4 | - | TRBV5-1 | TGCGCCAGCAGCTTGGTGTCTCCCCGGAGTGAAAAACTGTTTTTT | CASSLVSPRSEKLFF
- | TRBJ2-1 | - | TRBV7-2 | TGTGCCAGCGCCCTAACGAGCGCGAGCTCCTACAATGAGCAGTTCTTC | CASALTSASSYNEQFF
- | TRBJ2-4 | - | TRBV28 | TGTGCCAGCAGTTTATACTCCTCCATTCAGTACTTC | CASSLYSSIQYF